This TCR beta chain stems from a study of blood T cell repertoires in COVID-19. Study information: COVID-19 samples, acute and convalescent, were from the United States, Italy and Spain. Sample material is recorded as cDNA or gDNA derived from T cells, B-cell-depleted T cells, or PBMCs.

This clone was recorded once. TCRdb keeps only in-frame clones here, not all; method: immunoSEQ multiplex PCR. The table records fewer than 250,000 clones, about nine tenths of them present only once. There are 14 residues in the CDR3. Germline V CDR1 and CDR2: KGHDR, SFDVKD. J was trimmed by 6 bases and V by 4 bases; bases with no gene match: 5. The chain employs TRBV24-1 and TRBJ1-2; 9 nucleotides agree with TRBD1. This TCR was sampled from a woman between 35 and 50 years old with acute or convalescent COVID-19. Sequencing was carried out using peripheral blood. The CDR3 protein is CATSEGDRADGYTF. The CDR3 DNA reads TGTGCCACCAGTGAGGGGGACAGGGCGGATGGCTACACCTTC.